This entry lists 14 T cell receptor beta chains sequenced from one sample in a study of OX40 agonist ivuxolimab in advanced cancers. The data were produced by immunoSEQ multiplex PCR, yet TCRdb's version contains in-frame clones alone and is incomplete. This table has some 17,000 clones, about 89% appearing once. Specimen: CD4+ or CD8+ T cells sorted from blood, collected in a trial of the OX40 agonist ivuxolimab. The receptor source for this set is an adult with an advanced solid tumor such as melanoma, head and neck, liver or kidney cancer.

V is TRBV4-1 and J is TRBJ2-3; D remains ambiguous. Germline lookup yields CDR1 MGHRA and CDR2 YSYEKL. The germline V and J ends were trimmed by 3 bases and 5 bases, with 6 bases remaining between them. The CDR3 runs to 12 residues. In DNA form, the CDR3 reads TGCGCCAGCAGCCATGGAGTAGATACGCAGTATTTT. Encoded protein: CASSHGVDTQYF.

The J gene is TRBJ2-5, the V gene TRBV18; either TRBD1 or TRBD2 may supply D (5 bases each). The CDR3 runs 14 residues. Germline CDR1 is KGHSH and CDR2 is LQKENI. V gave up 3 bases and J gave up 4 bases, with 12 bases separating them. The CDR3 nucleotides read TGTGCCAGCTCACCCCTAGGGGAGAGAGAGACCCAGTACTTC. It encodes CASSPLGERETQYF.

CDR3 region: CASSLMGGGSQPQHF. The CDR3 DNA sequence: TGTGCCAGCAGTTTAATGGGGGGCGGCTCTCAGCCCCAGCATTTT. The chain recombines TRBV27 with TRBJ1-5, with D possibly TRBD1 on 6 matching bases. Trimming pared 2 bases from V and 6 bases from J, leaving 14 bases between. Germline V gives CDR1 MNHEY, CDR2 SMNVEV (reference sequence). The CDR3 has 15 residues.

The rearrangement joins TRBV27 to TRBJ2-2, with 12 bases identical to TRBD2. The CDR3 covers 17 residues. The V and J ends lost 4 bases and 3 bases, in that order; junction bases with no gene match: 6. Germline values: CDR1 MNHEY, CDR2 SMNVEV (reference sequence). The CDR3 nucleotides read TGTGCCAGCAGTTCCTCTAGCGGGAGGGCCCACACCGGGGAGCTGTTTTTT. It translates to CASSSSSGRAHTGELFF.

The chain is built from TRBV30 and TRBJ2-7; 8 bases are shared with TRBD1. This CDR3 contains 14 residues. Germline V lookup: CDR1 GTSNPN, CDR2 SVGIG (reference sequence). The V gene end was trimmed by 0 bases and the J gene end by 2 bases; junction bases not matched to a gene: 3. This chain's CDR3 is CAWSVGQGAYEQYF. The CDR3 DNA sequence: TGTGCCTGGAGTGTTGGACAGGGTGCCTACGAGCAGTACTTC.

CDR3 nucleotides: TGTGCCAGCAGTTTTCCGGGACAGGGGGTACACAATGAGCAGTTCTTC. Amino acids: CASSFPGQGVHNEQFF. The genes are TRBV27 and TRBJ2-1; 11 bases fit TRBD1. The CDR3 contains 16 residues. The germline gives CDR1 MNHEY, CDR2 SMNVEV (reference sequence). Trimming removed 3 bases from V and 5 bases from J; junction bases left unmatched: 6.

The J gene is TRBJ2-1, the V gene TRBV14, with a tentative D call TRBD2 (5 bases). Trimming stripped 1 base from V and 7 bases from J, with 8 bases between. The germline V gene encodes CDR1 SGHDN and CDR2 FVKESK. This CDR3 is built from 13 residues. The DNA for the CDR3 is TGTGCCAGCAGCCAAGTCCCGGGGAATGAGCAGTTCTTC. It specifies CASSQVPGNEQFF. Filled out from reference TRBV14 and TRBJ2-1, the complete variable domain reads EAGVTQFPSHSVIEKGQTVTLRCDPISGHDNLYWYRRVMGKEIKFLLHFVKESKQDESGMPNNRFLAERTGGTYSTLKVQPAELEDSGVYFCASSQVPGNEQFFGPGTRLTVL.

V is TRBV6-6 and J is TRBJ2-7; TRBD2 agrees at 10 bases. The CDR3 sequence is 16 residues long. Germline CDR1 is MNHNY and CDR2 is SVGAGI (reference sequence). J lost 3 bases, V lost 2 bases, and 7 bases had no gene match. CDR3 region: CASSYPEREGFYEQYF. The CDR3 DNA reads TGTGCCAGCAGTTACCCTGAGCGGGAGGGCTTCTACGAGCAGTACTTC.

The V gene is TRBV6-5, the J gene TRBJ2-7; TRBD1 might be the D (7 bases). There are 15 residues in the CDR3. The germline V gene encodes CDR1 MNHEY and CDR2 SVGAGI. Trimming took off 6 bases at V and 3 bases at J, with 18 bases between the two ends. The CDR3 sequence is CASRRGAGTVYEQYF. CDR3 nucleotide sequence: TGTGCCAGCAGAAGGGGGGCCGGGACAGTCTACGAGCAGTACTTC.

This chain links TRBV6-5 with TRBJ1-1; tentatively, D is TRBD1 (5 bases). V was shortened by 8 bases and J by 1 base, with 11 bases between the two germline ends. Germline-derived CDR1 and CDR2 are MNHEY and SVGAGI. There are 13 residues in the CDR3. CDR3 loop: CASADGQNTEAFF. The CDR3 DNA reads TGTGCCAGCGCGGACGGACAGAACACTGAAGCTTTCTTT.

This clone occurred a few times. V usage is TRBV19 and J usage is TRBJ1-1; D remains ambiguous. The CDR3 length is 12 residues. CDR1 is LNHDA, CDR2 SQIVND, per germline (reference sequence). V dropped 5 bases and J dropped 3 bases, with 7 bases sitting between them. This CDR3 reads CASSRWDTEAFF. CDR3 bases: TGTGCCAGTAGTCGGTGGGACACTGAAGCTTTCTTT.

This chain joins TRBV29-1 and TRBJ2-5; TRBD2 aligns across 12 bases. The DNA end is a closer match to TRBJ2-7, so the J assignment may be wrong. CDR1 SQVTM and CDR2 ANQGSEA come from the germline V gene. The CDR3 length is 15 residues. The chain's CDR3 is CSVEDGTSGYYEQYF. DNA for the CDR3: TGCAGCGTTGAGGACGGGACTAGCGGGTACTACGAGCAGTACTTC.

This clone showed up just once. The chain links TRBV7-6 to TRBJ2-3; 9 bases map to TRBD2. Germline assignment: CDR1 SGHVS and CDR2 FNYEAQ. The trim removed 1 base at V and 6 bases at J, leaving 5 bases unmatched. The CDR3 runs 15 residues. This CDR3 is CASSLVAGASDTQYF. CDR3 nucleotides: TGTGCCAGCAGCTTAGTAGCGGGAGCATCCGATACGCAGTATTTT.

V gene TRBV28 combines with J gene TRBJ2-7, with D tentatively TRBD2 (6 bases). Deletions cut 5 bases from V and 3 bases from J, with 17 bases between. This CDR3 spans 15 amino acids. CDR1 and CDR2 from the germline V gene are MDHEN and SYDVKM. CDR3 residues: CASSPQDPSDYEQYF. The CDR3 nucleotides are TGTGCCAGCAGTCCTCAAGACCCTAGCGACTACGAGCAGTACTTC.